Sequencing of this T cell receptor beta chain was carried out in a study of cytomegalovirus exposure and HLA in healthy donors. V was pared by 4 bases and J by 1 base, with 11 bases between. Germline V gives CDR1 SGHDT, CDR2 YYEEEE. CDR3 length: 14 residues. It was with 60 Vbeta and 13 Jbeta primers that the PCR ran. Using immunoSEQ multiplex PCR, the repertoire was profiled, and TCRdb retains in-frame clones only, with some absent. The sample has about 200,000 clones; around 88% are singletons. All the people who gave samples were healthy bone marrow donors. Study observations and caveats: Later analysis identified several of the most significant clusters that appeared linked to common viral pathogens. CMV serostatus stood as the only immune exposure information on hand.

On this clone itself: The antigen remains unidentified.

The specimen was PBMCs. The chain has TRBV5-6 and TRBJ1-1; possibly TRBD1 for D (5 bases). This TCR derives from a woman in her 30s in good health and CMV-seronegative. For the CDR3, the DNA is TGTGCCAGCAGCCCAGGACACACGAACACTGAAGCTTTCTTT. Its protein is CASSPGHTNTEAFF. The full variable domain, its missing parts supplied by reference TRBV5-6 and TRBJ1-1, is DAGVTQSPTHLIKTRGQQVTLRCSPKSGHDTVSWYQQALGQGPQFIFQYYEEEERQRGNFPDRFSGHQFPNYSSELNVNALLLGDSALYLCASSPGHTNTEAFFGQGTRLTVV.